This TCR beta chain was obtained from a study of early T cells in non-severe SARS-CoV-2 infection. General study points: Sequences matched to VDJdb favored anti-spike CD8 responses, while private and CD4 specificities were missed.

Turning to this clonotype: What it binds is unknown.

Attachment of unique molecular identifiers was made to individual cDNA molecules. TCRdb passed the 5' RACE reads through MiXCR, listing each CDR3 protein once. Here the sample spans about 69,000 distinct CDR3 sequences, 12% to 15% being singletons. The CDR3 loop spans 15 amino acids. Losses at the gene ends were 4 bases for V and 6 bases for J; bases not matched to a gene: 8. Germline lookup yields CDR1 SGHRS and CDR2 YFSETQ. This chain connects TRBV5-1 to TRBJ2-1; 9 bases are a match to TRBD2. The specimen sequenced was whole blood. The receptor comes from an adult who was a healthcare worker with PCR-confirmed SARS-CoV-2 infection or an uninfected control (not recorded which). The CDR3 DNA reads TGCGCCAGCAGCATGGGACTAGCTCCTGTCAATGAGCAGTTCTTC. Residues: CASSMGLAPVNEQFF.